Here is one TCR beta chain with its context. The data stem from a study of T cells after yellow fever vaccination. Trimming pared 3 bases from V and 3 bases from J, leaving 15 bases between. The germline CDR1 and CDR2 sequences are KGHSH and LQKENI. CDR3 length equals 15 residues. TCRdb itself ran the 5' RACE reads through MiXCR, one entry per CDR3 protein. The table lists roughly 330,000 distinct CDR3 sequences, under 5% of them singletons, with 24% in the top ten. This material consisted of PBMCs, taken 5 days after the yellow fever booster vaccination. This chain uses TRBV18 with TRBJ2-7; the D is unclear. The TCR comes from a man between 18 and 29 years old who received the YFV17D yellow fever vaccine. The CDR3 loop is CASSPPVSAHYEQYV. In DNA, the CDR3 is TGTGCCAGCTCACCGCCAGTATCAGCGCACTACGAGCAGTACGTC.